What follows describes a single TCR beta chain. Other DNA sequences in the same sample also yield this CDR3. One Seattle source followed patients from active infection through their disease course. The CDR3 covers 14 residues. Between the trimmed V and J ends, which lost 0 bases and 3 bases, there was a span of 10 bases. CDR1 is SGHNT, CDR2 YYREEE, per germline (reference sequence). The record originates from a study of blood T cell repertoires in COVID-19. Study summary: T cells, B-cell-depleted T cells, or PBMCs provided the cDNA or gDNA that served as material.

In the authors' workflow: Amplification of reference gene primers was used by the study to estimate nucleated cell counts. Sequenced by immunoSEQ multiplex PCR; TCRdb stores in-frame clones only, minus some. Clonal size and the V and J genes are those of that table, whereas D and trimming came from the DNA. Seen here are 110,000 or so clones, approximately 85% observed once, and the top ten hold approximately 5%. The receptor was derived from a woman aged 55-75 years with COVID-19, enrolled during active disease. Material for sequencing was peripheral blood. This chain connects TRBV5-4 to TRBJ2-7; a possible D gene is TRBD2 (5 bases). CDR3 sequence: CASSLGGEGYEQYF. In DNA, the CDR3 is TGTGCCAGCAGCTTGGGGGGAGAGGGCTACGAGCAGTACTTC.